Sequencing of this T cell receptor (beta chain) was carried out in a study of spatial heterogeneity in lung cancer (dated by TCRdb to the late 2010s). A note on the overall study: Beta-chain transcripts were consistently detected in greater numbers than alpha-chain transcripts, which likely reflects a higher abundance of beta-chain transcripts. A strong correlation was found between TCR transcript counts in tumor regions and a T cell transcriptional module score from matched bulk RNA-seq. In the raw uncorrected reads, each unique combination of TCR and UMI appeared on average more than ten times. TCR alpha and beta repertoires were quantitatively compared across multiple tumor regions, matched nontumor lung and blood in non-small cell lung cancer. The study linked features of the TCR repertoire to counts of nonsynonymous mutations, which were determined by whole-exome sequencing of tumor tissue. At surgery, both alpha and beta chains were TCR-sequenced in roughly 200 tumor regions, roughly 64 matched nontumor lung samples and a few dozen PBMC samples. The research as a whole found: TCR-seq coverage of tumor T cells was estimated to be only approximately 7% for alpha chains and more than 11% for beta chains. The tumor nonsynonymous mutation count correlated with the number of expanded intratumoral alpha and beta TCRs. Counts of ubiquitous and regional expanded TCRs were found to correlate with counts of ubiquitous and regional nonsynonymous mutations, respectively. Additional single-cell paired TCR alpha and beta sequencing was considered necessary to confirm, at a functional level, the hypothesis that regional TCRs recognize regional mutations.

This specimen's time point label, per the study, means: sample taken at primary tumor resection. The donors were approximately 70 patients from the lung TRACERx cohort who had early-stage, untreated non-small cell lung cancer. For TCR sequencing, whole RNA was extracted from tumor and nontumor lung tissue, or from cryopreserved PBMC samples, and no cell sorting was done. Patients were selected for TCR sequencing only if sufficient RNA was available from at least two tumor regions. Before being selected, tumor and adjacent nontumor lung specimens were reviewed by a lung pathologist. Spanning cysteine to phenylalanine, the CDR3 consists of 14 amino acids. The kept DNA is CDR3 alone, 42 bases in frame from the first base. V has 4 bases trimmed and J has 8 bases trimmed; junction bases matching no gene number 8. Looking up the germline V gene yields CDR1 MNHEY and CDR2 SVGAGI. Library preparation employed 5' RACE. Sequencing relied on a NextSeq 500. To allow correction of PCR and sequencing errors, the TCR library protocol tagged every TCR cDNA molecule with a unique molecular identifier. As for the authors' bioinformatics: Decombinator tools were used for TCR identification, UMI-based error correction and CDR3 extraction. Expanded TCRs were defined as those above a frequency of 2 per 1,000, corresponding to the top 1% of the tumor frequency distribution. Expanded tumor TCRs statistically deemed absent (corrected P<0.05) from at least one tumor region were classed as regional, and all other expanded tumor TCRs were classed as ubiquitous. Renyi diversity was calculated using the R vegan package after each repertoire was subsampled 100 times to 5,000 TCRs. CDR3 similarity networks were constructed using string-kernel similarity of amino acid triplets, with links drawn between CDR3s whose pairwise similarity was above 0.82. TCRdb reprocessed the public reads (quality trimming at Q25 with fastp, clone calling with MiXCR) and kept in-frame beta chains. Each CDR3 protein appears once, grouped with its most common genes and DNA. These V and J calls rely on TCRdb rather than the paper's analysis. The sample has around 5,000 distinct CDR3 sequences on record, 29% of them singletons. The top ten constitute roughly 28% of the sample.

In this sample, this clonotype turned up many times. Its cognate antigen has yet to be identified. No much larger clone is present one base from it, and per-base qualities are unavailable. The sample was lung tumor tissue, taken at surgery. The chain was built from TRBV6-5 and TRBJ1-2; the junction holds 9 bases that match TRBD1. This TCR derives from a female donor with early-stage non-small cell lung cancer. The CDR3 in this case is CASSSTSTGGGYTF. The nucleotide sequence is given as TGTGCCAGCAGTTCAACATCGACAGGGGGAGGCTACACCTTC.